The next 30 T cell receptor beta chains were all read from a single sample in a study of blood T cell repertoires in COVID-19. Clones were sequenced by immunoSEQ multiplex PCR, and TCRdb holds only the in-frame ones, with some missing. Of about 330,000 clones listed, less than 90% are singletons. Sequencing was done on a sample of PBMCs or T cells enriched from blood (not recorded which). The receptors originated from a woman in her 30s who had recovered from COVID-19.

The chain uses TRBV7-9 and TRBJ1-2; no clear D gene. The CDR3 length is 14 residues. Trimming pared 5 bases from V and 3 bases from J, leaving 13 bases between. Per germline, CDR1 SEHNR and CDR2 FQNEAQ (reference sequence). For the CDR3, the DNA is TGTGCCAGCAGCGGGAGACAAGATCACTATGGCTACACCTTC. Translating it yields CASSGRQDHYGYTF.

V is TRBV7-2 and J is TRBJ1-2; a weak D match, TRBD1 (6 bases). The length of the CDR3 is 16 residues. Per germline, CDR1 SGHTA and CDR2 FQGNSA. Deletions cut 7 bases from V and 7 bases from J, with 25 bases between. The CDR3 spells CASIKNPGGSGGGYTF. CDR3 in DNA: TGTGCCAGCATTAAAAACCCGGGGGGCAGCGGGGGTGGCTACACCTTC.

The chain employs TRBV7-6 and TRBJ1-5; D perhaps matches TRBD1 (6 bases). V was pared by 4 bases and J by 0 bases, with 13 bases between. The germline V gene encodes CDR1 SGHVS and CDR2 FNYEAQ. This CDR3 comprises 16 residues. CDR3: CASSSLTGYSNQPQHF. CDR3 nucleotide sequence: TGTGCCAGCAGCTCCCTGACAGGTTATAGCAATCAGCCCCAGCATTTT.

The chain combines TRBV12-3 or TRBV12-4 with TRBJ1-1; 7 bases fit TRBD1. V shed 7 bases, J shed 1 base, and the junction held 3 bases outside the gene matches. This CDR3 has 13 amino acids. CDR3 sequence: CASTRQGNTEAFF. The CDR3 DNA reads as TGTGCCAGCACCCGACAGGGGAACACTGAAGCTTTCTTT.

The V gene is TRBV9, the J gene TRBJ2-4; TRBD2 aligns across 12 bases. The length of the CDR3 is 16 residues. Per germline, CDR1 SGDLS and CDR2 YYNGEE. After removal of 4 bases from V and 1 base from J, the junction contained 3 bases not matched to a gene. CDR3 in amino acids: CASSPGLAGAKNIQYF. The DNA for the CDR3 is TGTGCCAGCAGCCCCGGACTAGCGGGGGCCAAAAACATTCAGTACTTC. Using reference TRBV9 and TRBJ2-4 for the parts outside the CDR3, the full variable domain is DSGVTQTPKHLITATGQRVTLRCSPRSGDLSVYWYQQSLDQGLQFLIQYYNGEERAKGNILERFSAQQFPDLHSELNLSSLELGDSALYFCASSPGLAGAKNIQYFGAGTRLSVL.

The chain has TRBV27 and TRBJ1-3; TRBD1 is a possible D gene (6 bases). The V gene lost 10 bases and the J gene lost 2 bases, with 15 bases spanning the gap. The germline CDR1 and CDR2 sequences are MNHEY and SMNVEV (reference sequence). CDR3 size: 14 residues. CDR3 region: CANSKQGAGNTIYF. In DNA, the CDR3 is TGTGCCAACTCCAAACAGGGTGCTGGAAACACCATATATTTT.

This chain's CDR3 is CASSSGQGTPLHF. The CDR3 nucleotides are TGCGCCAGCAGCTCCGGACAGGGTACCCCCCTCCACTTT. V is TRBV5-1 and J is TRBJ1-6; 8 bases agree with TRBD1. This CDR3 comprises 13 residues. Losses at the gene ends were 3 bases for V and 13 bases for J; bases not matched to a gene: 6. The germline gives CDR1 SGHRS, CDR2 YFSETQ.

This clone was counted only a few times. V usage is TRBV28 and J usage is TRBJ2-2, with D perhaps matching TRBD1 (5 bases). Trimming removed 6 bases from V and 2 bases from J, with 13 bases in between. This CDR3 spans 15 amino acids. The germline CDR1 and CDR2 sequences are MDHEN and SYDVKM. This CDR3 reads CASRRQKLNTGELFF. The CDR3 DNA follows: TGTGCCAGCAGGCGACAGAAACTTAACACCGGGGAGCTGTTTTTT. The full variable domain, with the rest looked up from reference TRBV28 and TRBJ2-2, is DVKVTQSSRYLVKRTGEKVFLECVQDMDHENMFWYRQDPGLGLRLIYFSYDVKMKEKGDIPEGYSVSREKKERFSLILESASTNQTSMYLCASRRQKLNTGELFFGEGSRLTVL.

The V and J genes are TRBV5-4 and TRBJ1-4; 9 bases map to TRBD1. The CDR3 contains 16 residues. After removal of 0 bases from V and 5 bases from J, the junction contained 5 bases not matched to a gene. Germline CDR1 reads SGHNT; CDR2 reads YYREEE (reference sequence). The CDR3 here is CASSLGVGTGNEKLFF. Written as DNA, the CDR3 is TGTGCCAGCAGCTTGGGCGTCGGGACAGGGAATGAAAAACTGTTTTTT.

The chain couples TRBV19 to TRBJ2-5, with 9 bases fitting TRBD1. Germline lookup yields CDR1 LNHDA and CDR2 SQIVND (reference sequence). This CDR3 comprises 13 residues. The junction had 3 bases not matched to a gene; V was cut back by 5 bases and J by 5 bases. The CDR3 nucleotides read TGTGCCAGTAGTCACAGGGGGCGGGAGACCCAGTACTTC. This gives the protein CASSHRGRETQYF.

For the CDR3, the DNA is TGTGCCAGCAGTTTATGGGAGGGACAGACCAAGCGAGATACGCAGTATTTT. This gives the protein CASSLWEGQTKRDTQYF. The V call is TRBV28, the J call TRBJ2-3; a weak D match, TRBD1 (7 bases). The CDR3 extends over 17 amino acids. CDR1 MDHEN and CDR2 SYDVKM come from the germline V gene. Trimming stripped 0 bases from V and 5 bases from J, with 18 bases between.

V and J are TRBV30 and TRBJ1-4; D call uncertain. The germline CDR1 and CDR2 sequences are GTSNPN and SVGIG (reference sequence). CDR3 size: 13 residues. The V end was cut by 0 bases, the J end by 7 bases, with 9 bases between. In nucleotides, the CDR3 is TGTGCCTGGAGTGTACGACCAGGTGAAAAACTGTTTTTT. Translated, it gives CAWSVRPGEKLFF.

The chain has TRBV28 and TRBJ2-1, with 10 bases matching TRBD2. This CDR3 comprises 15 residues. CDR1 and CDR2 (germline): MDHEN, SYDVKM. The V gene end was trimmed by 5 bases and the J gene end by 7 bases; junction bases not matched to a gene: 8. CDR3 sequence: CASSLGTSAWNEQFF. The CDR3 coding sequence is TGTGCCAGCAGTCTGGGGACTAGCGCTTGGAATGAGCAGTTCTTC. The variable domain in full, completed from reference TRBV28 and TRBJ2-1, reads DVKVTQSSRYLVKRTGEKVFLECVQDMDHENMFWYRQDPGLGLRLIYFSYDVKMKEKGDIPEGYSVSREKKERFSLILESASTNQTSMYLCASSLGTSAWNEQFFGPGTRLTVL.

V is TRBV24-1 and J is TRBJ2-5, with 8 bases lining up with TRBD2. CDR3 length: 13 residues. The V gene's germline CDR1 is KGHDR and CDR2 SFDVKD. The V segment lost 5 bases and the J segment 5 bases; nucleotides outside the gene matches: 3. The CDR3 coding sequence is TGTGCCACCAGTGTCGGGGGGGCGGAGACCCAGTACTTC. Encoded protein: CATSVGGAETQYF.

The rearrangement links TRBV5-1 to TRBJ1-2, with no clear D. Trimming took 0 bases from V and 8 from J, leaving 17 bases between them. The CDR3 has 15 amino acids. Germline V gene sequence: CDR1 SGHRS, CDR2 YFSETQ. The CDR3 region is CASSLATTGGGGYTF. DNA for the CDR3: TGCGCCAGCAGCTTGGCCACTACTGGTGGCGGAGGCTACACCTTC.

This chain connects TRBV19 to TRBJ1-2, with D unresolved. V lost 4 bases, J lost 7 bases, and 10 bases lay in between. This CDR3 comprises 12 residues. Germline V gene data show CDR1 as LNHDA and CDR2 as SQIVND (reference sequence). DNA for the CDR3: TGTGCCAGTAGTACGAGGGCTTTTGGCTACACCTTC. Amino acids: CASSTRAFGYTF.

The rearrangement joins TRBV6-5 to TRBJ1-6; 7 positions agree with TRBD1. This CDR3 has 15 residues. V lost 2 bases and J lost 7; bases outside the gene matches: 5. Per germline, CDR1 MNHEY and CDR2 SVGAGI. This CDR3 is CASSYNRGSNSPLHF. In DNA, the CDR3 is TGTGCCAGCAGTTACAACAGGGGTTCCAATTCACCCCTCCACTTT.

DNA of the CDR3: TGTGCCAGCAGCTTAGATCACAGCTCTGACTATGGCTACACCTTC. Translated: CASSLDHSSDYGYTF. The rearrangement uses TRBV7-9 and TRBJ1-2; D ambiguous. V was cut by 1 base and J by 3 bases, with 12 bases left in between. CDR3 size: 15 residues. The germline V gene has CDR1 SEHNR and CDR2 FQNEAQ (reference sequence).

CDR3 loop: CASSHGQGNYGYTF. CDR3 bases: TGCGCCAGCAGCCACGGACAGGGGAACTATGGCTACACCTTC. The V call is TRBV4-3, the J call TRBJ1-2; 9 nucleotides line up with TRBD1. Germline CDR1 and CDR2: LGHNA and YSLEER. V lost 3 bases, J lost 2 bases, and 1 base stayed unmatched. The CDR3 extends over 14 amino acids.

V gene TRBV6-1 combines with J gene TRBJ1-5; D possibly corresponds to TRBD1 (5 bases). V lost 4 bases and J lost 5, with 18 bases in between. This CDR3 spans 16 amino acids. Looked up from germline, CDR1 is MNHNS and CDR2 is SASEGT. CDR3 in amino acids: CASSGPTPGSHQPQHF. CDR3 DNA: TGTGCCAGCAGTGGACCGACCCCAGGGTCGCATCAGCCCCAGCATTTT.

The CDR3 spells CASSSQGTTNEKLFF. The CDR3 bases are TGCGCCAGCAGCTCTCAGGGGACGACTAATGAAAAACTGTTTTTT. This chain links TRBV5-1 with TRBJ1-4, with D maybe TRBD1 (6 bases). Trimming removed 3 bases from V and 2 bases from J, with 11 bases in between. There are 15 residues in the CDR3. Germline assignment: CDR1 SGHRS and CDR2 YFSETQ.

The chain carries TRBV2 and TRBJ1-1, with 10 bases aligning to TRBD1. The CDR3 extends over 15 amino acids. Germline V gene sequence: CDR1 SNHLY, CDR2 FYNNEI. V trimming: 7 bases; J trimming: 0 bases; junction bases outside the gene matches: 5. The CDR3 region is CASTRGQGMNTEAFF. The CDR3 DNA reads TGTGCCAGCACGCGGGGACAGGGGATGAACACTGAAGCTTTCTTT.

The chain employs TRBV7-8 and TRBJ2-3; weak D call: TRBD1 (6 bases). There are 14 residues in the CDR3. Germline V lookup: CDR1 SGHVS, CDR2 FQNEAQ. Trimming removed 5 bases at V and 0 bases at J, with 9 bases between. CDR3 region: CASSPDSSTDTQYF. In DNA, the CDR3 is TGTGCCAGCAGCCCGGACAGTAGCACAGATACGCAGTATTTT.

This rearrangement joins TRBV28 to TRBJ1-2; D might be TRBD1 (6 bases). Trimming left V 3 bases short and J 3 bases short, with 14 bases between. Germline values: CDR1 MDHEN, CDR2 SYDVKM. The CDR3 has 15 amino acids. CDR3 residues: CASSFRVRGYYGYTF. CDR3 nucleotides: TGTGCCAGCAGTTTTAGGGTCAGGGGTTACTATGGCTACACCTTC.

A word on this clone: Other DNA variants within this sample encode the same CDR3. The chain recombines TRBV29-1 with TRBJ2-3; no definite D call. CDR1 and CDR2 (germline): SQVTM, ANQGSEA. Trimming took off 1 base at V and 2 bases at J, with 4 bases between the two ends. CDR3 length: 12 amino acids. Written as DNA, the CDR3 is TGCAGCGTTGAAGCGTCCACAGATACGCAGTATTTT. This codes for CSVEASTDTQYF.

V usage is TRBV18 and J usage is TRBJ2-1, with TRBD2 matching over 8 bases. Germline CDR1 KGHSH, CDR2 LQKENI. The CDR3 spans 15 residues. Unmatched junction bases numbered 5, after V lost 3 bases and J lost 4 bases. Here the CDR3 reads CASSPQRGPYNEQFF. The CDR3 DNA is TGTGCCAGCTCACCCCAGCGGGGGCCATACAATGAGCAGTTCTTC.

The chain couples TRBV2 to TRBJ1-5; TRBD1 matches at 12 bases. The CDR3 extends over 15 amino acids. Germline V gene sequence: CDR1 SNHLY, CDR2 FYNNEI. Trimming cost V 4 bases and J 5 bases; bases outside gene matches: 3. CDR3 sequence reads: CASSGDRGQDQPQHF. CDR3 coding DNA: TGTGCCAGCAGTGGGGACAGGGGGCAGGATCAGCCCCAGCATTTT.

The CDR3 DNA is TGTGCCATCAGTGAGTCAAGGGGGCGAAGCTATGGCTACACCTTC. Amino acids: CAISESRGRSYGYTF. The chain uses TRBV10-3 and TRBJ1-2; 7 bases line up with TRBD1. V was pared by 0 bases and J by 4 bases, with 5 bases of the junction left unmatched. Germline CDR1 is ENHRY and CDR2 is SYGVKD. The CDR3 contains 15 residues.

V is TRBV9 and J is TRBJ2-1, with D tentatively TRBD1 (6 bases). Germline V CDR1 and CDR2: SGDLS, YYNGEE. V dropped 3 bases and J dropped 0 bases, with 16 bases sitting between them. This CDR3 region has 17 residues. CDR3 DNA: TGTGCCAGCAGCGGGACAAGACAGGCTCGCTCCTACAATGAGCAGTTCTTC. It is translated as CASSGTRQARSYNEQFF.

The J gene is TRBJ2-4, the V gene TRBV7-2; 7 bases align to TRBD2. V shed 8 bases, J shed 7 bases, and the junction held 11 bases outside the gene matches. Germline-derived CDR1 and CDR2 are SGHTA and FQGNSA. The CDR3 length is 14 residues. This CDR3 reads CASYPGGSSNIQYF. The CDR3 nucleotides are TGTGCCAGCTACCCCGGGGGGAGTTCGAACATTCAGTACTTC.